Presented here are 4 T cell receptor beta chains from one specimen sequenced in a study of T cell repertoires in cytomegalovirus infection. TCRdb re-called the reads with MiXCR, one entry per CDR3 protein. The table records about 900,000 distinct CDR3 sequences, roughly 31% of them present only once. Their antigens remain unidentified. The sequenced sample was cultured CD8+ T cells from PBMCs, obtained from culture after CMV antigen stimulation. The origin of the receptors is a human donor in good health (CMV status not recorded). Some clones in this sample may be carry-over from other donors' samples.

The CDR3 nucleotides are TGTGCCAGCAGTTTAACCCTTGGTGGCAGGCCAAATTCACCCCTCCACTTT. Protein: CASSLTLGGRPNSPLHF. This chain joins TRBV27 and TRBJ1-6, with D unclear. Germline CDR1 and CDR2: MNHEY and SMNVEV (reference sequence). The CDR3 loop spans 17 amino acids. V lost 2 bases to trimming and J lost 7 bases, with 18 bases between them.

This sequence joins TRBV10-3 and TRBJ2-7, with 13 nucleotides matching TRBD2. V lost 4 bases, J lost 2 bases, and 8 bases stayed unmatched. CDR1 and CDR2 from the germline V gene are ENHRY and SYGVKD. This CDR3 has 17 amino acids. The CDR3 DNA follows: TGTGCCATCAGTGTACCCTGGACTAGCGGGGGCACCTACGAGCAGTACTTC. Its translation: CAISVPWTSGGTYEQYF.

The rearrangement uses TRBV20-1 and TRBJ1-1; no reliable D call. Germline V gene sequence: CDR1 DFQATT, CDR2 SNEGSKA (reference sequence). The CDR3 totals 13 residues. Trimming removed 3 bases from V and 3 bases from J, with 11 bases in between. CDR3 protein: CSARGREDTEAFF. In DNA form, the CDR3 reads TGCAGTGCTAGGGGGAGGGAGGACACTGAAGCTTTCTTT.

This clonotype was counted a few times. The chain uses TRBV28 and TRBJ2-7; 7 nucleotides line up with TRBD1. The V gene's germline CDR1 is MDHEN and CDR2 SYDVKM. This CDR3 comprises 12 residues. V lost 8 bases, J lost 6 bases, and 7 bases stayed unmatched. The CDR3 DNA reads TGTGCCAGCGAGACAGGGAATGGCGAGCAGTACGTC. Translating it yields CASETGNGEQYV.